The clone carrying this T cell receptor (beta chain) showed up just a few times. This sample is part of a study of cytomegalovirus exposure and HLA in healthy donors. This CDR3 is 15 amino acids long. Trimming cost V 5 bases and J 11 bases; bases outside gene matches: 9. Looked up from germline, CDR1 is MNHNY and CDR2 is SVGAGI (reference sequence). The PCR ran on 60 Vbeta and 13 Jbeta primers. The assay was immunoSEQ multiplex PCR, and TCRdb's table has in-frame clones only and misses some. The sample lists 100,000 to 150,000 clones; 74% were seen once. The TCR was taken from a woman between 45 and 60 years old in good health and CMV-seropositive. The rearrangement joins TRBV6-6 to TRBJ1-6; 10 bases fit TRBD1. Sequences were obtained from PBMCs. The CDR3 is CASSTSGTGVTPLHF. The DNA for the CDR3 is TGTGCCAGCAGTACCTCCGGGACAGGGGTAACACCCCTCCACTTT.